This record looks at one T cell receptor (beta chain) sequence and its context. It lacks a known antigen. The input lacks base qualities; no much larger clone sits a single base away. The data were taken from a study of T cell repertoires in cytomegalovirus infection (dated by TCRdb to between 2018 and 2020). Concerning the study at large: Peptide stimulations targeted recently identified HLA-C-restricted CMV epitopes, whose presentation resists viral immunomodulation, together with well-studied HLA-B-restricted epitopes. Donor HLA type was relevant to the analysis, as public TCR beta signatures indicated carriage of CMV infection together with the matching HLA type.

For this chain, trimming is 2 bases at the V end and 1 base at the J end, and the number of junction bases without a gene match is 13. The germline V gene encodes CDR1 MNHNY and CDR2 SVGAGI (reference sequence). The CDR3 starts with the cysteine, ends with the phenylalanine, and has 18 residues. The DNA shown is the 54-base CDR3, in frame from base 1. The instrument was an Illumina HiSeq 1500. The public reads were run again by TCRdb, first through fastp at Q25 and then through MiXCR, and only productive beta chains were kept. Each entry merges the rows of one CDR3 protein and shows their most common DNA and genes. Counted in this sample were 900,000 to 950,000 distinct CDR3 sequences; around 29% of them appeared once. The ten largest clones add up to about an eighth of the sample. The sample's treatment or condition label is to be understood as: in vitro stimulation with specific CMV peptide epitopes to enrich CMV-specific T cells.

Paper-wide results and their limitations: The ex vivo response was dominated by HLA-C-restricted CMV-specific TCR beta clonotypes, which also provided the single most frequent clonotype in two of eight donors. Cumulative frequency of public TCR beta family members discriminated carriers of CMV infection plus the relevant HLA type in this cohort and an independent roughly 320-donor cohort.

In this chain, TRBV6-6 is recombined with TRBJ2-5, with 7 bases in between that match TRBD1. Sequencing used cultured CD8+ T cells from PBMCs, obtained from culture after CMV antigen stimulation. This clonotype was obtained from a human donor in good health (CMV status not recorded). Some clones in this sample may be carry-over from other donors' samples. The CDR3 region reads CASSYPGTARYSQETQYF. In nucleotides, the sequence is TGTGCCAGCAGTTACCCCGGGACAGCACGTTATTCCCAAGAGACCCAGTACTTC.